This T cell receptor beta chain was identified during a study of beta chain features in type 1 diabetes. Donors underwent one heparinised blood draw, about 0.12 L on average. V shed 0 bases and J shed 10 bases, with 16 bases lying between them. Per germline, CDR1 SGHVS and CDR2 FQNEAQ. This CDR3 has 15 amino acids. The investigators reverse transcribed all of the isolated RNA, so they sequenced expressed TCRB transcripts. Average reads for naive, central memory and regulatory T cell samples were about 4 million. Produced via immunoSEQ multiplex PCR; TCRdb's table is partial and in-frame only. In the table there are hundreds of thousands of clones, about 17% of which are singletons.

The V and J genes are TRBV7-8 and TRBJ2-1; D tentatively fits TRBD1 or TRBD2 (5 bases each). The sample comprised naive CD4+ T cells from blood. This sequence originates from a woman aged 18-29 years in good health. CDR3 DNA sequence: TGTGCCAGCAGCTTAGCGGGGACGGACCTCGCGGAGCAGTTCTTC. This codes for CASSLAGTDLAEQFF.